These 25 T cell receptor beta chains were sequenced from one sample in a study of T cell repertoires in cytomegalovirus infection. These receptors' antigens are unknown. In TCRdb, the reads were re-called with MiXCR into one record per CDR3 protein. The sample includes approximately 70,000 distinct CDR3 sequences, roughly 22% of them seen just once. Specimen: CD8+ T cells from cultured PBMCs, collected from culture after CMV antigen stimulation. Receptors were obtained from a human donor in good health (CMV status not recorded). Some clones in this sample may be carry-over from other donors' samples.

This chain connects TRBV7-9 to TRBJ1-2, with a tentative D call TRBD1 (5 bases). Germline CDR1 SEHNR, CDR2 FQNEAQ (reference sequence). CDR3 length: 15 amino acids. The V gene lost 5 bases and the J gene lost 0 bases, with 13 bases spanning the gap. In DNA, the CDR3 is TGTGCCAGCAGCCAGGGACGAACTACTAACTATGGCTACACCTTC. Its translation: CASSQGRTTNYGYTF.

This clonotype was seen more than once but under ten times. The chain carries TRBV10-2 and TRBJ2-7; 8 nucleotides match TRBD2. The V gene's germline CDR1 is WSHSY and CDR2 SAAADI. Trimming cost V 0 bases and J 0 bases; bases outside gene matches: 4. The CDR3 runs 16 residues. The CDR3 region has the DNA TGCGCCAGCAGTGAGTCTGGCGGGAGGAGCTCCTACGAGCAGTACTTC. It yields the protein CASSESGGRSSYEQYF.

The chain couples TRBV24-1 to TRBJ2-1; maybe TRBD1 (6 bases). Between the trimmed V and J ends, which lost 7 bases and 5 bases, there was a span of 11 bases. The CDR3 has 13 residues. The germline gives CDR1 KGHDR, CDR2 SFDVKD. CDR3 region: CATSRGGDNEQFF. The CDR3 DNA reads as TGTGCCACCAGCCGAGGGGGAGACAATGAGCAGTTCTTC.

This clonotype was detected only a few times. The chain carries TRBV4-1 and TRBJ1-1, with 9 bases identical to TRBD1. Germline V CDR1 and CDR2: MGHRA, YSYEKL. The junction had 3 bases not matched to a gene; V was cut back by 0 bases and J by 4 bases. The CDR3 is made up of 15 amino acids. The DNA of the CDR3 is TGCGCCAGCAGCCAAGATCCGGGACAGGGCACTGAAGCTTTCTTT. This encodes CASSQDPGQGTEAFF.

Concerning this clonotype: Germline is not matched at one junction end, which may reflect a read error. The rearrangement joins TRBV7-8 to TRBJ1-1; TRBD1 matches 7 bases. The CDR3 consists of 14 residues. The V gene's germline CDR1 is SGHVS and CDR2 FQNEAQ. The CDR3 nucleotides are TGTGCCAGCAGCTTAACGGGGACAGCCGATGAAGCTTCCTTT. Residues: CASSLTGTADEASF.

The chain combines TRBV7-9 with TRBJ2-5, with D unclear. CDR3 size: 16 residues. Trimming left V 1 base short and J 5 bases short, with 17 bases between. Germline V gene data show CDR1 as SEHNR and CDR2 as FQNEAQ (reference sequence). CDR3 DNA: TGTGCCAGCAGCTTAGTCCGGCAGGTTATCTGGGAGACCCAGTACTTC. Translated: CASSLVRQVIWETQYF.

This clonotype turned up a few times. This chain joins TRBV7-9 and TRBJ1-2, with D uncertain. Trimming removed 8 bases from V and 7 bases from J, with 17 bases in between. Germline V gene lookup returns CDR1 SEHNR and CDR2 FQNEAQ (reference sequence). This CDR3 has 13 residues. CDR3 bases: TGTGCCAGCGAAGGGCAGGCTTTGCGTGGCTACACCTTC. Protein: CASEGQALRGYTF. Full variable domain (outside the CDR3, taken from reference TRBV7-9 and TRBJ1-2): DTGVSQNPRHKITKRGQNVTFRCDPISEHNRLYWYRQTLGQGPEFLTYFQNEAQLEKSRLLSDRFSAERPKGSFSTLEIQRTEQGDSAMYLCASEGQALRGYTFGSGTRLTVV.

The genes are TRBV6-5 and TRBJ1-2; a weak D match, TRBD1 (5 bases). V was pared by 2 bases and J by 4 bases, with 14 bases between. The CDR3 loop spans 15 amino acids. Germline CDR1 reads MNHEY; CDR2 reads SVGAGI. Here the CDR3 reads CASSYGGSSAYGYTF. CDR3 coding DNA: TGTGCCAGCAGTTACGGGGGATCTTCCGCCTATGGCTACACCTTC.

J is TRBJ1-1 and V is TRBV12-3 or TRBV12-4; D gene ambiguous. There are 14 residues in the CDR3. Trimming took 2 bases from V and 1 from J, leaving 8 bases between them. Here the CDR3 DNA reads TGTGCCAGCAGTTTATCGGGTAAGAACACTGAAGCTTTCTTT. It is translated as CASSLSGKNTEAFF.

V gene TRBV7-8 combines with J gene TRBJ2-1, with D unclear. V shed 4 bases and J shed 6 bases, with 16 bases lying between them. The CDR3 spans 15 residues. Germline CDR1 reads SGHVS; CDR2 reads FQNEAQ. The CDR3 nucleotides are TGTGCCAGCAGCTCCTCCCGGTCCTCGCTCAATGAGCAGTTCTTC. Amino acids: CASSSSRSSLNEQFF. The entire variable domain, with the rest obtained from reference TRBV7-8 and TRBJ2-1, is as follows: GAGVSQSPRYKVAKRGQDVALRCDPISGHVSLFWYQQALGQGPEFLTYFQNEAQLDKSGLPSDRFFAERPEGSVSTLKIQRTQQEDSAVYLCASSSSRSSLNEQFFGPGTRLTVL.

CDR3 in DNA: TGTGCCAGCAGTTTATTTCCAGGCATCTGGGGGGCCAACGTCCTGACTTTC. It yields the protein CASSLFPGIWGANVLTF. The V and J genes are TRBV12-3 or TRBV12-4 and TRBJ2-6; D is unclear. Trimming stripped 2 bases from V and 4 bases from J, with 15 bases between. This CDR3 is built from 17 residues.

This clonotype has just a few counts. The chain has TRBV28 and TRBJ2-4; D is uncertain. Germline values: CDR1 MDHEN, CDR2 SYDVKM. With 3 bases removed from V and 8 bases from J, the gap between germline ends came to 8 bases. There are 12 residues in the CDR3. The CDR3 coding sequence is TGTGCCAGCAGTTTGGTCGGGTACATTCAGTACTTC. This gives the protein CASSLVGYIQYF.

The chain couples TRBV6-8 to TRBJ2-3; 11 positions agree with TRBD2. V dropped 6 bases and J dropped 2; count of bases not matched to a gene: 10. Germline loops: CDR1 MNHGY, CDR2 SAAAGT. CDR3 length equals 17 residues. CDR3 loop: CASSARLAGQLTDTQYF. The CDR3 bases are TGTGCCAGCAGCGCGCGACTAGCGGGGCAGCTCACAGATACGCAGTATTTT.

This chain links TRBV7-2 with TRBJ1-5; D not certain. The CDR3 contains 12 residues. V was cut by 5 bases and J by 7 bases, with 9 bases left in between. Per the germline V gene, CDR1 is SGHTA and CDR2 is FQGNSA. DNA of the CDR3: TGTGCCAGCAGCCACGAGAACCAGCCCCAGCATTTT. This sequence encodes CASSHENQPQHF.

This clonotype was found a few times. The chain is built from TRBV7-2 and TRBJ1-1; D may be TRBD1 (5 bases). V was cut by 1 base and J by 1 base, with 7 bases left in between. The germline CDR1 and CDR2 sequences are SGHTA and FQGNSA. This CDR3 region has 14 residues. The CDR3 coding sequence is TGTGCCAGCAGCTTAGGGGGACGGAACACTGAAGCTTTCTTT. Its translation is CASSLGGRNTEAFF.

Notes on this clonotype: Its ends do not fully match the called genes, so a read error is possible. This chain uses TRBV6-4 with TRBJ2-2, with D possibly TRBD1 on 6 matching bases. Germline V gene sequence: CDR1 MRHNA, CDR2 SNTAGT. CDR3 length: 16 amino acids. CDR3 residues: CANSDSEQGDTGELFF. The CDR3 DNA follows: TGTGCCAACAGTGACTCCGAACAGGGAGATACCGGGGAGCTGTTTTTT.

There are a few counts of this clonotype. The chain has TRBV27 and TRBJ1-5, with no clear D. CDR3 length: 13 residues. Germline assignment: CDR1 MNHEY and CDR2 SMNVEV (reference sequence). V was shortened by 5 bases and J by 3 bases, with 8 bases between the two germline ends. DNA for the CDR3: TGTGCCAGCAGTGACACGTACAATCAGCCCCAGCATTTT. Translating gives CASSDTYNQPQHF.

This clonotype was seen many times. The chain links TRBV4-2 to TRBJ1-1, with no clear D. The V end was cut by 2 bases, the J end by 3 bases, with 16 bases between. This CDR3 is 16 amino acids long. CDR1 is LGHNA and CDR2 is YNFKEQ in the germline V gene. As DNA, the CDR3 is TGTGCCAGCAGCCAAAACTCCTTAGGGCGGGACACTGAAGCTTTCTTT. Translation: CASSQNSLGRDTEAFF.

The rearrangement uses TRBV7-2 and TRBJ1-6; possibly TRBD1 for D (5 bases). CDR1 and CDR2 (germline): SGHTA, FQGNSA. CDR3 length: 14 amino acids. Trimming shortened V by 5 bases and J by 9 bases, and 14 bases separated the two germline ends. The CDR3 sequence: CASSPQGPASPLHF. CDR3 sequence (DNA): TGTGCCAGCAGCCCTCAGGGCCCCGCTTCACCCCTCCACTTT.

Only a few counts were recorded for this clonotype. The rearrangement joins TRBV25-1 to TRBJ2-5, with 8 bases that match TRBD1. V shed 3 bases and J 7 bases; nucleotides not matched to a gene: 7. The CDR3 consists of 14 residues. The V gene's germline CDR1 is MGHDK and CDR2 SYGVNS. CDR3 nucleotide sequence: TGTGCCAGCAGTGACCCACAGGGGGATTTGACCCAGTACTTC. It codes for CASSDPQGDLTQYF.

This clonotype was seen a handful of times. The chain recombines TRBV2 with TRBJ2-3, with 7 bases aligning to TRBD2. Trimming cost V 4 bases and J 0 bases; bases outside gene matches: 1. This CDR3 spans 14 amino acids. Germline values: CDR1 SNHLY, CDR2 FYNNEI. The CDR3 bases are TGTGCCAGCAGTGTCGGGGGGAGCACAGATACGCAGTATTTT. Translating it yields CASSVGGSTDTQYF. Together with reference TRBV2 and TRBJ2-3, the CDR3 gives the full variable domain: EPEVTQTPSHQVTQMGQEVILRCVPISNHLYFYWYRQILGQKVEFLVSFYNNEISEKSEIFDDQFSVERPDGSNFTLKIRSTKLEDSAMYFCASSVGGSTDTQYFGPGTRLTVL.

This clonotype has more than one count but fewer than ten. This rearrangement joins TRBV27 to TRBJ2-1, with 13 bases identical to TRBD2. Germline CDR1 is MNHEY and CDR2 is SMNVEV (reference sequence). The CDR3 is 18 amino acids. The trim removed 0 bases at V and 7 bases at J, leaving 9 bases unmatched. As DNA, the CDR3 is TGTGCCAGCAGTTTATCGTCACTAGCGGGGGGGCCTAGGAATGAGCAGTTCTTC. Translating gives CASSLSSLAGGPRNEQFF.

This clonotype occurred a few times. The V and J genes are TRBV7-8 and TRBJ2-3, with 9 bases matching TRBD2. Trimming took 3 bases from V and 4 from J; bases not matched to a gene: 11. The CDR3 is 17 residues long. Germline CDR1 is SGHVS and CDR2 is FQNEAQ. DNA for the CDR3: TGTGCCAGCAGCTTTACAGGACTAGCGAGTCTCGCAGATACGCAGTATTTT. Protein sequence: CASSFTGLASLADTQYF.

V usage is TRBV7-9 and J usage is TRBJ1-1; 9 bases agree with TRBD1. Germline V gene lookup returns CDR1 SEHNR and CDR2 FQNEAQ (reference sequence). The junction had 6 bases not matched to a gene; V was cut back by 6 bases and J by 4 bases. The CDR3 consists of 14 residues. The CDR3 is CASSIGTGPTEAFF. Here the CDR3 DNA reads TGTGCCAGCAGTATTGGGACAGGGCCCACTGAAGCTTTCTTT.

The J gene is TRBJ2-1, the V gene TRBV28; D is possibly TRBD1 (6 bases). Trimming removed 7 bases from V and 3 bases from J, with 28 bases in between. CDR3 size: 19 residues. Germline V gene sequence: CDR1 MDHEN, CDR2 SYDVKM. CDR3 DNA: TGTGCCAGCAATCCTCTGAGGCGGCGAGAGGACAGCGGCTACAATGAGCAGTTCTTC. Encoded protein: CASNPLRRREDSGYNEQFF.